This T cell receptor beta chain stems from a study of ipilimumab plus nivolumab after autologous stem cell transplantation (dated by TCRdb to the early 2020s). In the study overall: The median number of doses received by trial patients was about 5 for ipilimumab and under 10 for nivolumab. The DLBCL cohort included primary refractory and relapsed disease, with 18-month progression-free survival of roughly 86% and 30% respectively. Patients in the trial were undergoing autologous transplant and had high-risk diffuse large B cell lymphoma, mature T cell lymphoma, or multiple myeloma. The intent-to-treat population of the trial consisted of 30 to 35 patients. The paper as a whole reports these results and caveats: The authors stated that profiles of the T cell receptor repertoire, regulatory T cell phenotype and gut microbiota provided a biologic rationale for studying this approach further. The authors concluded that, as post-transplant consolidation, combined checkpoint inhibition appeared tolerable.

Library preparation used the immunoSEQ multiplex PCR assay. TCRdb took this table from immuneACCESS and kept in-frame rearrangements with V and J called. Such tables lack part of the clones; where checked against another copy, unresolved V genes explain under half of the gap, and the rest is unexplained. This sample lists 77,000 or so clones; approximately 83% were detected once. Roughly 2% of the sample belongs to the ten largest clones. Checkpoint therapy was initiated 14 to 28 days after autologous transplant, and ipilimumab was administered at 1 mg/kg intravenously on day 1 of selected weeks. Patients received nivolumab at 3 mg/kg intravenously on day 1 of weeks 1, 4, 7, 10, and every two weeks through week 26. This Phase Ib clinical trial tested ipilimumab plus nivolumab, a combined checkpoint inhibition, as consolidation after autologous stem cell transplantation. Taken from the germline V gene, the CDR1 and CDR2 loops are MNHEY and SVGAGI. Relative to germline, V is 4 bases shorter and J is 1 base shorter, with 6 bases between their ends. There are 13 amino acids in the CDR3, from cysteine to phenylalanine inclusive. Only CDR3 DNA is held: 39 bases, read in frame from base 1.

With respect to this clone: The antigen it binds to is not known. No base-level quality is on record; no much larger clone is a single base apart.

The sequences come from PBMCs, collected in a trial of ipilimumab plus nivolumab as post-transplant consolidation. The chain is encoded by TRBV6-5 joined to TRBJ2-3; the D gene cannot be resolved reliably. The receptor was derived from a male donor with diffuse large B-cell lymphoma. The CDR3: CASSFPGTDTQYF. The DNA is TGTGCCAGCAGTTTTCCGGGCACAGATACGCAGTATTTT.